The following is a T cell receptor beta chain sequence with its context. The J segment lost 6 bases and the V segment lost 7 bases, leaving 12 bases of the junction unmatched. The germline CDR1 and CDR2 sequences are MDHEN and SYDVKM. CDR3 length: 15 amino acids. The record originates from a study of blood T cell repertoires in COVID-19. Study processing details: Quantification of nucleated cells was approximated via reference gene primer amplification. Sequencing used immunoSEQ multiplex PCR; TCRdb keeps in-frame clones, though not all of them. V, J and clone size are taken as reported in that table, and D and trimming were inferred from the DNA itself. The sample lists 190,000 or so clones, around 86% seen once, with approximately 6.7% in the top ten.

The rearrangement uses TRBV28 and TRBJ1-2; 9 bases agree with TRBD1. The origin of this receptor is a man aged 35-49 years with acute or convalescent COVID-19. The sample was peripheral blood. The CDR3 reads CASTLPGQGIDGYTF. The CDR3 bases are TGTGCCAGCACCCTTCCGGGACAGGGAATCGATGGCTACACCTTC.